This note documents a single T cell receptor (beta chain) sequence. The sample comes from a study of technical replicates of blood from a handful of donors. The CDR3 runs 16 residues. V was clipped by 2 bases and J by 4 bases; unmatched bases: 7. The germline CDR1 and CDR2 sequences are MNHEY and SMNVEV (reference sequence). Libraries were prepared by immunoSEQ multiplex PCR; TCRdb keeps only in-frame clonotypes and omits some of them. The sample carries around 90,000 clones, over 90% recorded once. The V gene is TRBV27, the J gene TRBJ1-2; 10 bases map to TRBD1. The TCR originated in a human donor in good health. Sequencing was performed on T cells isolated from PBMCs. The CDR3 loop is CASSLGRTGGPYGYTF. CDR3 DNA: TGTGCCAGCAGTTTAGGGAGGACAGGGGGGCCCTATGGCTACACCTTC.